This T cell receptor (beta chain) was retrieved from a study of T cell repertoires in cytomegalovirus infection. This clonotype was detected ten times or more. Its antigen is unidentified. The V end was cut by 0 bases, the J end by 4 bases, with 18 bases between. The CDR3 loop spans 17 amino acids. Germline CDR1 is MGHRA and CDR2 is YSYEKL. General study results and limits: Cumulative frequency (of public TCR beta family members) identified carriers of CMV plus the relevant HLA.

TCRdb called the reads again in MiXCR, with one record for every CDR3 protein. In the table there are about 300,000 distinct CDR3 sequences, around 9.1% of which are singletons. The chain employs TRBV4-1 and TRBJ1-2; D not certain. Material: PBMCs. This receptor was identified in a human donor in good health (CMV status not recorded). Some clones in this sample may be carry-over from other donors' samples. The CDR3 region is CASSQDRLSRHGYGYTF. As DNA, the CDR3 is TGCGCCAGCAGCCAAGATCGCCTTTCAAGGCACGGCTATGGCTACACCTTC.